The 22 T cell receptor beta chains reported below all come from one sample, sequenced in a study of T cells after yellow fever vaccination. TCRdb passed the 5' RACE reads through MiXCR, listing each CDR3 protein once. This sample has some 110,000 distinct CDR3 sequences, with roughly 6.8% found just once. Sequenced material: CD4+ T cells sorted from PBMCs, taken about 41 days after the first yellow fever vaccination. The receptors here all came from a man aged 18 to 29 who received the YFV17D yellow fever vaccine.

This clonotype came up a few times. CDR3 sequence reads: CCARDASGGPRPYEQYV. CDR3 nucleotides: TGCTGTGCTAGAGATGCTAGCGGGGGGCCCCGTCCCTACGAGCAGTACGTC. The chain has TRBV20-1 and TRBJ2-7; TRBD2 matches 11 bases. CDR1 DFQATT and CDR2 SNEGSKA come from the germline V gene (reference sequence). The CDR3 consists of 17 residues.

This clonotype has a count of ten or more. The CDR3 coding sequence is TGCGCCAGCAGCTCCCAGGGGAATGAGGGCACTGAAGCTTTCTTT. This codes for CASSSQGNEGTEAFF. The chain uses TRBV5-1 and TRBJ1-1, with D perhaps matching TRBD1 (6 bases). V shed 3 bases and J shed 4 bases, with 16 bases lying between them. The CDR3 length is 15 residues. From germline, CDR1 is SGHRS and CDR2 YFSETQ.

This clonotype has just a few counts. The rearrangement joins TRBV4-2 to TRBJ1-5; 9 bases align to TRBD1. The germline CDR1 and CDR2 sequences are LGHNA and YNFKEQ. The CDR3 is 16 residues long. V lost 3 bases, J lost 0 bases, and 3 bases stayed unmatched. The CDR3 loop reads CASSQGDRASNQPQHF. The CDR3 DNA sequence: TGTGCCAGCAGCCAGGGGGACAGGGCTAGCAATCAGCCCCAGCATTTT.

This clonotype was observed at least ten times. The rearrangement uses TRBV5-1 and TRBJ1-2; 10 nucleotides match TRBD1. The CDR3 consists of 15 residues. CDR1 is SGHRS and CDR2 is YFSETQ in the germline V gene. Trimming removed 4 bases from V and 5 bases from J; junction bases left unmatched: 8. The CDR3 loop is CASSPRQGAGYGYTF. The CDR3 DNA is TGCGCCAGCAGCCCCCGACAGGGGGCGGGGTATGGCTACACCTTC.

This clonotype was observed many times. The chain recombines TRBV7-2 with TRBJ2-1; D is tentatively TRBD1 or TRBD2 (5 bases each). The V gene's germline CDR1 is SGHTA and CDR2 FQGNSA. Trimming took 6 bases from V and 7 from J, leaving 13 bases between them. There are 13 residues in the CDR3. The CDR3 loop reads CASRVGTLNEQFF. Here the CDR3 DNA reads TGTGCCAGCAGAGTCGGGACGCTTAATGAGCAGTTCTTC.

This clonotype was counted at least ten times. The chain carries TRBV18 and TRBJ1-1; D is uncertain. V was pared by 0 bases and J by 4 bases, with 9 bases between. Germline V gives CDR1 KGHSH, CDR2 LQKENI. This CDR3 comprises 14 residues. The DNA for the CDR3 is TGTGCCAGCTCACCACCGTCTACAGCCACTGAAGCTTTCTTT. Translation gives CASSPPSTATEAFF. Full variable domain (missing parts from reference TRBV18 and TRBJ1-1): NAGVMQNPRHLVRRRGQEARLRCSPMKGHSHVYWYRQLPEEGLKFMVYLQKENIIDESGMPKERFSAEFPKEGPSILRIQQVVRGDSAAYFCASSPPSTATEAFFGQGTRLTVV.

This clonotype was observed many times. This chain uses TRBV12-3 or TRBV12-4 with TRBJ1-2; D unclear. V lost 6 bases to trimming and J lost 4 bases, with 18 bases between them. CDR3 length: 15 amino acids. The CDR3 protein is CASSRGAYGFYGYTF. The CDR3 DNA follows: TGTGCCAGCAGCCGTGGCGCCTATGGTTTCTATGGCTACACCTTC.

The chain uses TRBV5-1 and TRBJ2-5; 7 positions agree with TRBD2. The CDR3 contains 15 residues. The germline V gene has CDR1 SGHRS and CDR2 YFSETQ. After removal of 0 bases from V and 4 bases from J, the junction contained 6 bases not matched to a gene. The CDR3 bases are TGCGCCAGCAGCTTGGAAGCGGGGACTCGAGAGACCCAGTACTTC. The encoded protein is CASSLEAGTRETQYF. Full variable domain (outside the CDR3, taken from reference TRBV5-1 and TRBJ2-5): KAGVTQTPRYLIKTRGQQVTLSCSPISGHRSVSWYQQTPGQGLQFLFEYFSETQRNKGNFPGRFSGRQFSNSRSEMNVSTLELGDSALYLCASSLEAGTRETQYFGPGTRLLVL.

Ten or more counts support this clonotype. The gene calls are TRBV5-1 and TRBJ1-1; unclear D gene. Trimming removed 0 bases from V and 0 bases from J, with 9 bases in between. The CDR3 is 15 amino acids. The germline V gene has CDR1 SGHRS and CDR2 YFSETQ. CDR3 loop: CASSLAATLNTEAFF. DNA of the CDR3: TGCGCCAGCAGCTTGGCCGCCACCCTGAACACTGAAGCTTTCTTT.

Regarding this clonotype: Being one base from a much bigger clone, this may be a read error. This rearrangement joins TRBV11-2 to TRBJ2-1; either TRBD1 or TRBD2 may supply D (6 bases each). This CDR3 contains 13 residues. Looked up from germline, CDR1 is SGHAT and CDR2 is FQNNGV. V gave up 5 bases and J gave up 2 bases, with 7 bases separating them. The CDR3 DNA reads TGTGCCAGCAGCGGGGGGCCCTACAATGAGCAGTTCTTC. This codes for CASSGGPYNEQFF.

Comment on this clonotype: This may stem from a read error, because a much larger clone lies one nucleotide away. V usage is TRBV5-1 and J usage is TRBJ2-1, with D uncertain. Germline CDR1 reads SGHRS; CDR2 reads YFSETQ. The CDR3 is 14 amino acids. Trimming took off 1 base at V and 5 bases at J, with 10 bases between the two ends. CDR3 nucleotide sequence: TGCGCCAGCAGCTTGTTAGAAGATCACAATGAGCAGTTCTTC. It is translated as CASSLLEDHNEQFF.

The chain combines TRBV6-5 with TRBJ1-3, with D unclear. Trimming removed 2 bases from V and 0 bases from J, with 5 bases in between. Germline V CDR1 and CDR2: MNHEY, SVGAGI. This CDR3 region has 14 residues. The CDR3 is CASSYVSSGNTIYF. As DNA, the CDR3 is TGTGCCAGCAGTTACGTCAGCTCTGGAAACACCATATATTTT.

This chain links TRBV4-1 with TRBJ1-5; 10 nucleotides match TRBD1. CDR1 and CDR2 from the germline V gene are MGHRA and YSYEKL. This CDR3 is 15 amino acids long. V dropped 3 bases and J dropped 9; count of bases not matched to a gene: 8. The CDR3: CASSQGQGPSGPQHF. The CDR3 DNA sequence: TGCGCCAGCAGCCAGGGACAGGGGCCGAGTGGGCCCCAGCATTTT.

This clonotype was counted at least ten times. The chain has TRBV7-2 and TRBJ2-5; the match to TRBD2 covers 7 bases. The trim removed 7 bases at V and 2 bases at J, leaving 7 bases unmatched. CDR1 is SGHTA and CDR2 is FQGNSA in the germline V gene. This CDR3 is built from 14 residues. The CDR3 protein is CASTTLGGQETQYF. In DNA form, the CDR3 reads TGTGCCAGCACCACCTTGGGGGGGCAAGAGACCCAGTACTTC.

This clonotype was seen only a few times. The chain joins TRBV6-1 to TRBJ1-1; D is perhaps TRBD1 (6 bases). Germline lookup yields CDR1 MNHNS and CDR2 SASEGT. Trimming shortened V by 8 bases and J by 11 bases, and 21 bases separated the two germline ends. This CDR3 is built from 13 residues. In DNA, the CDR3 is TGTGCCAGCGGACCCCGACAGGACGTGTTGGCTTTCTTT. Amino acids: CASGPRQDVLAFF.

This clonotype was counted at least ten times. J is TRBJ2-7 and V is TRBV20-1, with D perhaps being TRBD1 or TRBD2 (6 bases each). The CDR3 spans 13 residues. Deletions cut 7 bases from V and 3 bases from J, with 16 bases between. Germline V gene sequence: CDR1 DFQATT, CDR2 SNEGSKA (reference sequence). The CDR3 sequence is CSGRGRGGYEQYV. CDR3 sequence (DNA): TGCAGTGGGAGAGGCAGGGGAGGCTACGAGCAGTACGTC.

This clonotype has a count of ten or more. V and J are TRBV20-1 and TRBJ1-5; 8 bases agree with TRBD1. The germline V gene has CDR1 DFQATT and CDR2 SNEGSKA (reference sequence). Trimming cost V 3 bases and J 7 bases; bases outside gene matches: 2. The CDR3 is 12 amino acids. CDR3 DNA sequence: TGCAGTGCTAGGACAGGGGAACAGCCCCAGCATTTT. Protein product: CSARTGEQPQHF.

This clonotype has a handful of counts. The V gene is TRBV5-5, the J gene TRBJ2-3; D ambiguous. Looked up from germline, CDR1 is SGHKS and CDR2 is YYEKEE (reference sequence). V lost 4 bases, J lost 6 bases, and 21 bases lay in between. The CDR3 runs to 16 residues. The CDR3 spells CASSARRVRISDTQYF. CDR3 nucleotides: TGTGCCAGCAGCGCCCGACGAGTCCGTATATCGGATACGCAGTATTTT.

This clonotype was detected ten times or more. The chain employs TRBV6-5 and TRBJ1-5; D might be TRBD1 (5 bases). Trimming removed 5 bases from V and 2 bases from J, with 13 bases in between. Looked up from germline, CDR1 is MNHEY and CDR2 is SVGAGI. The CDR3 totals 15 residues. As DNA, the CDR3 is TGTGCCAGCAGTGCGACGGGGACGGGCAATCAGCCCCAGCATTTT. Amino acid sequence: CASSATGTGNQPQHF.

This clonotype was seen many times. The chain joins TRBV5-1 to TRBJ1-1, with a tentative D call TRBD1 (5 bases). The V gene lost 0 bases and the J gene lost 0 bases, with 15 bases spanning the gap. From germline, CDR1 is SGHRS and CDR2 YFSETQ. This CDR3 region has 17 residues. In nucleotides, the CDR3 is TGCGCCAGCAGCTTGGCCTGGGACCCCGGGATGAACACTGAAGCTTTCTTT. Amino acids: CASSLAWDPGMNTEAFF.

This clonotype was recorded many times. The rearrangement joins TRBV12-3 or TRBV12-4 to TRBJ2-2; D ambiguous. The CDR3 has 13 amino acids. Trimming took off 3 bases at V and 5 bases at J, with 7 bases between the two ends. This CDR3 is CASSLQVTGELFF. Written as DNA, the CDR3 is TGTGCCAGCAGTTTGCAAGTTACCGGGGAGCTGTTTTTT.

This clonotype was seen a handful of times. The chain employs TRBV12-3 or TRBV12-4 and TRBJ1-5; no definite D call. This CDR3 region has 14 residues. V was trimmed by 5 bases and J by 0 bases, leaving 8 bases between them. The chain's CDR3 is CASSNQDSNQPQHF. DNA of the CDR3: TGTGCCAGCAGTAATCAAGATAGCAATCAGCCCCAGCATTTT.